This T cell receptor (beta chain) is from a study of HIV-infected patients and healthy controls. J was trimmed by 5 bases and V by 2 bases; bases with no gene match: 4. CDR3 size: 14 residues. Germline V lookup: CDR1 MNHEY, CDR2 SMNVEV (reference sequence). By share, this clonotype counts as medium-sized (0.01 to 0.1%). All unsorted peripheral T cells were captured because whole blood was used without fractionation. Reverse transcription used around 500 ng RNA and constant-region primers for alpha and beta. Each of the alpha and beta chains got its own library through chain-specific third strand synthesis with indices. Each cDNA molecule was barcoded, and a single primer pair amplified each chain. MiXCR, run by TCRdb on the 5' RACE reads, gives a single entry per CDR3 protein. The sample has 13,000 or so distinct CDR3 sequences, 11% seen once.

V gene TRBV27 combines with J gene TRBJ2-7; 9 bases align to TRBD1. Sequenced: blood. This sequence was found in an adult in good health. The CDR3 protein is CASSLLGTGNEQYF. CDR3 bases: TGTGCCAGCAGTTTACTGGGGACAGGGAACGAGCAGTACTTC.